The 10 T cell receptor beta chains below all came from one sample that was sequenced in a study of blood T cell repertoires in COVID-19. The method was immunoSEQ multiplex PCR; TCRdb's version includes in-frame clones alone and lacks a portion of them. The table records approximately 150,000 clones, around 90% of them present only once. Input material: peripheral blood. These receptors were taken from a woman aged 55-70 years who had recovered from COVID-19.

V gene TRBV5-1 combines with J gene TRBJ1-1, with D unresolved. Trimming removed 0 bases from V and 1 base from J, with 7 bases in between. The CDR3 spans 14 residues. Germline assignment: CDR1 SGHRS and CDR2 YFSETQ. CDR3 sequence: CASSLVRENTEAFF. Here the CDR3 DNA reads TGCGCCAGCAGCTTGGTTCGGGAGAACACTGAAGCTTTCTTT.

V usage is TRBV30 and J usage is TRBJ2-2, with D maybe TRBD2 (6 bases). Germline loops: CDR1 GTSNPN, CDR2 SVGIG (reference sequence). CDR3 size: 14 residues. Trimming pared 7 bases from V and 5 bases from J, leaving 17 bases between. The DNA for the CDR3 is TGTGCCTCAGGGCCGTCCGGAGGGACCGGGGAGCTGTTTTTT. This encodes CASGPSGGTGELFF.

The chain recombines TRBV9 with TRBJ2-2, with 9 bases aligning to TRBD1. Germline V gene lookup returns CDR1 SGDLS and CDR2 YYNGEE. This CDR3 region has 17 residues. With 0 bases clipped from V and 1 base from J, the junction kept 4 bases outside the gene matches. CDR3 amino acids: CASSVGGQGMNTGELFF. DNA of the CDR3: TGTGCCAGCAGCGTAGGGGGACAGGGAATGAACACCGGGGAGCTGTTTTTT.

The CDR3 loop is CASRRLRQGISEAFF. CDR3 DNA sequence: TGTGCCAGCAGGCGGTTACGACAGGGGATCTCCGAAGCTTTCTTT. The V and J genes are TRBV28 and TRBJ1-1, with TRBD1 identical over 8 bases. The germline CDR1 and CDR2 sequences are MDHEN and SYDVKM. This CDR3 spans 15 amino acids. The J segment lost 8 bases and the V segment lost 6 bases, leaving 14 bases of the junction unmatched.

This chain links TRBV20-1 with TRBJ2-2; possibly TRBD2 for D (5 bases). V was pared by 3 bases and J by 7 bases, with 15 bases between. Germline CDR1 and CDR2: DFQATT and SNEGSKA (reference sequence). The CDR3 is 14 residues long. The CDR3 region has the DNA TGCAGTGCTAGTGAGTCCGGGGAAGACGGGGAGCTGTTTTTT. Translation: CSASESGEDGELFF.

The chain recombines TRBV12-3 or TRBV12-4 with TRBJ1-5; D is ambiguous. V gave up 3 bases and J gave up 1 base, with 4 bases separating them. This CDR3 spans 13 amino acids. DNA of the CDR3: TGTGCCAGCAGTTTTCGGAGCAATCAGCCCCAGCATTTT. This encodes CASSFRSNQPQHF.

The gene calls are TRBV6-1 and TRBJ1-5, with 9 bases fitting TRBD1. With V trimmed by 2 bases and J by 2 bases, 4 bases remained unmatched. The CDR3 covers 16 residues. CDR1 and CDR2 (germline): MNHNS, SASEGT. As DNA, the CDR3 is TGTGCCAGCAGTGAACCGACAGGGGGAGGCAATCAGCCCCAGCATTTT. This codes for CASSEPTGGGNQPQHF.

The rearrangement joins TRBV21-1 to TRBJ2-1; the table's D call of TRBD2 was not tested on the DNA. TRBV21-1 corresponds to a pseudogene. CDR3 length: 17 residues. The CDR3 spells CASSKEGAGANYNEQFF. For the CDR3, the DNA is TGTGCCAGCAGCAAAGAGGGAGCGGGGGCCAATTACAATGAGCAGTTCTTC.

This sequence joins TRBV18 and TRBJ2-1; TRBD2 matches at 9 bases. The CDR3 has 17 residues. Germline CDR1 and CDR2: KGHSH and LQKENI. Trimming took 1 base from V and 4 from J; bases not matched to a gene: 8. In nucleotides, the CDR3 is TGTGCCAGCTCACCACTGGCCAGCGGGGGGAATTACAATGAGCAGTTCTTC. Its protein product is CASSPLASGGNYNEQFF. The complete variable domain, with remaining parts taken from reference TRBV18 and TRBJ2-1, reads NAGVMQNPRHLVRRRGQEARLRCSPMKGHSHVYWYRQLPEEGLKFMVYLQKENIIDESGMPKERFSAEFPKEGPSILRIQQVVRGDSAAYFCASSPLASGGNYNEQFFGPGTRLTVL.

Concerning this clone: At the DNA level, this CDR3 is encoded by other sequences in the same sample as well. The gene calls are TRBV27 and TRBJ2-3; unclear D gene. CDR1 MNHEY and CDR2 SMNVEV come from the germline V gene (reference sequence). Trimming took off 0 bases at V and 0 bases at J, with 4 bases between the two ends. This CDR3 contains 14 residues. The CDR3 here is CASSLSSSTDTQYF. CDR3 coding DNA: TGTGCCAGCAGTTTATCGTCTAGCACAGATACGCAGTATTTT.